The clone carrying this TCR beta chain was seen once. No antigen is known for it. This table comes from immunoSEQ multiplex PCR, and its TCRdb copy is limited to in-frame clones, with some not included. The sample lists tens of thousands of clones, approximately 86% occurring once. These data are taken from a study of T cell responses to AZD1222 COVID-19 vaccine. Study context: Samples with a second dose at about 4 or about 12 weeks were pooled together.

The V and J ends lost 4 bases and 4 bases, in that order; junction bases with no gene match: 18. Per germline, CDR1 MDHEN and CDR2 SYDVKM. The CDR3 totals 18 residues. General study results and limits: Unmutated variant regions are reportedly the target of nearly half of TCRs that are spike-specific. In a largely white British group with more females than males, clonal diversity was possibly underestimated.

This sequence originates from an adult in good health. The sequencing used peripheral blood, collected on day 0 of AZD1222 vaccination. The chain uses TRBV28 and TRBJ1-2; 7 bases are a match to TRBD1. CDR3 protein: CASSYRGTAKQERYGYTF. The CDR3 DNA follows: TGTGCCAGCAGTTACCGGGGGACAGCTAAGCAGGAGCGCTATGGCTACACCTTC.